The clone carrying this T cell receptor (beta chain) has more than one count but fewer than ten. The antigen remains undetermined. Ten immunoSEQ deep assay plates were used to sequence unsorted PBMC DNA. Method: immunoSEQ multiplex PCR; TCRdb's copy keeps in-frame clones and lacks some. Altogether about 460,000 clones are present, roughly 80% being singletons, with the ten largest covering more than 10%. Every one of the donors was a Caucasian adult that lived in Nashville, Tennessee. The sample originates from a study of shared clonotypes between healthy human individuals. Across the study: Ranging from 18 to 49 in age, donors were two women and a few men.

Per the germline V gene, CDR1 is ENHRY and CDR2 is SYGVKD. Trimming removed 10 bases from V and 5 bases from J, with 14 bases in between. The CDR3 totals 12 residues. General study results and limits: Researchers sampled blood only, noting tissue repertoires likely differ.

The TCR comes from a woman between 40 and 50 years old in good health. Some clones in this sample may be carry-over from other donors' samples. The gene calls are TRBV10-3 and TRBJ1-1; weak D call: TRBD1 (5 bases). Input material: PBMCs. CDR3: CATGGGWTEAFF. Here the CDR3 DNA reads TGTGCCACCGGGGGGGGATGGACTGAAGCTTTCTTT.